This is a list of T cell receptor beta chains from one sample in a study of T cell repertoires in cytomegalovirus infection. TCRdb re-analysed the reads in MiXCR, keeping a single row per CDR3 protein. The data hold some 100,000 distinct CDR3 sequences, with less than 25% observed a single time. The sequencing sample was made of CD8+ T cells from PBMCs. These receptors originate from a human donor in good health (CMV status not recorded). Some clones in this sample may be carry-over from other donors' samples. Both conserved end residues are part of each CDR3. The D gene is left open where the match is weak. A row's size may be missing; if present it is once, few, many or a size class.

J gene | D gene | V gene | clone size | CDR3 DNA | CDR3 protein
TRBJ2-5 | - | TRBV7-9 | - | TGTGCCAGCAGCTTCAGTGGACAGCAAGAGACCCAGTACTTC | CASSFSGQQETQYF
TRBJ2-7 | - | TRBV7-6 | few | TGTGCCAGCAGCCCCTCGGGGGCCGGTACAATCTACGAGCAGTACTTC | CASSPSGAGTIYEQYF
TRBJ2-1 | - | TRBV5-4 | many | TGTGCCAGCACGCTACAGGGCGACGAGCAGTTCTTC | CASTLQGDEQFF
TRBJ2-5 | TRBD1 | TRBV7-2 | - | TGTGCCAGCAGCTTTGGGACAGCCGAGACCCAGTACTTC | CASSFGTAETQYF
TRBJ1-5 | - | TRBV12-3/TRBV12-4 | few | TGTGCCAGCACTGAGGGGGATATCAATCAGCCCCAGCATTTT | CASTEGDINQPQHF
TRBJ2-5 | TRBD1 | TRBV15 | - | TGTGCCACCATAAGGACAGGGGGCCAAGAGACCCAGTACTTC | CATIRTGGQETQYF
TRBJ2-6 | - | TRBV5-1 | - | TGCGCCAGCACCTCTGGGGCCAACGTCCTGACTTTC | CASTSGANVLTF
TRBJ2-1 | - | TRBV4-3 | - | TGCGCCAGCAGCCAAGGGGACTTGGACAATGAGCAGTTCTTC | CASSQGDLDNEQFF
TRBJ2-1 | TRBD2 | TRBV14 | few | TGTGCTAGCAGACCGGGACGGGGGGATGTGATCTACAATGAGCAGTTCTTC | CASRPGRGDVIYNEQFF
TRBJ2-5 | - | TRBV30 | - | TGTGCCTGGGAGTGGGGTGGAGAGACCCAGTACTTC | CAWEWGGETQYF